Below, one TCR beta chain is given with its context. These data come from a study of blood T cell repertoires in COVID-19. On the study more broadly: There were acute and convalescent COVID-19 samples, and they came from the United States, Italy and Spain. PBMCs, B-cell-depleted T cells, or T cells provided the cDNA or gDNA that made up the material.

Original processing methods: Estimation of nucleated cell counts was performed using reference gene primer amplification. Profiling relied on immunoSEQ multiplex PCR, and the TCRdb table lists in-frame clones only, not all of them. V and J calls and clone size are those listed in that table; D and trimming were worked out from the DNA. The sample contains over 250,000 clones, roughly 90% of which appear only once. CDR1 is SGDLS and CDR2 is YYNGEE in the germline V gene. The CDR3 loop spans 13 amino acids. Trimming stripped 2 bases from V and 4 bases from J, with 9 bases between. The source is a man aged 55 to 70 who had recovered from COVID-19. The chain is built from TRBV9 and TRBJ1-2; D perhaps matches TRBD1 (6 bases). The sample comprised peripheral blood. CDR3 sequence (DNA): TGTGCCAGCAGCGTCGGACAGAGCTATGGCTACACCTTC. As protein: CASSVGQSYGYTF.